One T cell receptor (beta chain) is described in this entry. What it binds is not known. This entry is derived from a study of blood T cells in healthy people across ages. General study findings and limits: With donor CMV status unknown, expanded clonotype changes were possibly confounded.

Next came a second PCR, run for about 7 to 12 cycles, which used a sample-barcoded 5' primer along with a J-beta primer mix. TCRdb fed the 5' RACE reads into MiXCR, producing one record per CDR3 protein. The sample includes hundreds of thousands of distinct CDR3 sequences, around 43% of them seen just once. A minimum of 6 million PBMCs was isolated per sample. The V gene lost 5 bases and the J gene lost 4 bases, with 17 bases spanning the gap. Germline V gene sequence: CDR1 SEHNR, CDR2 FQNEAQ (reference sequence). The length of the CDR3 is 16 residues. The sequencing sample was made of blood. The clonotype was recovered from a man aged 60-69 years in good health. This chain joins TRBV7-9 and TRBJ2-2; D might be TRBD2 (6 bases). CDR3 DNA: TGTGCCAGCAGCGTTATCCCCGCGGGGTTCACCGGGGAGCTGTTTTTT. This translates into CASSVIPAGFTGELFF.